A single sample is the source of the 10 T cell receptor beta chains below, sequenced in a study of patients and donors after allogeneic stem cell transplantation. TCRdb called the RT-PCR reads again in MiXCR, with one record for every CDR3 protein. The data show 150,000 or so distinct CDR3 sequences, more than 20% seen once. Sequenced: blood, either unsorted or a sorted T cell fraction (not recorded which). The receptors originated from a human donor who was either an allogeneic HSCT recipient or a stem cell or donor lymphocyte infusion donor (not recorded which). It is not recorded whose cells these are; they may come from a transplant donor.

The sample holds a few counts of this clonotype. The chain has TRBV12-3 or TRBV12-4 and TRBJ2-1; 7 bases align to TRBD1. With V trimmed by 5 bases and J by 4 bases, 5 bases remained unmatched. The length of the CDR3 is 14 residues. This CDR3 reads CASSTGDSYNEQFF. The CDR3 DNA follows: TGTGCCAGCAGTACCGGGGACAGTTACAATGAGCAGTTCTTC.

This clonotype was counted only a few times. V usage is TRBV7-8 and J usage is TRBJ2-3; D call uncertain. CDR1 is SGHVS and CDR2 is FQNEAQ in the germline V gene. Trimming stripped 5 bases from V and 3 bases from J, with 9 bases between. CDR3 size: 13 residues. The CDR3 bases are TGTGCCAGCAGCGGAATAGCAACAGATACGCAGTATTTT. Protein sequence: CASSGIATDTQYF.

The chain is built from TRBV5-6 and TRBJ1-1; 8 nucleotides match TRBD1. CDR3 size: 14 residues. V was pared by 5 bases and J by 6 bases, with 9 bases of the junction left unmatched. Germline V gene lookup returns CDR1 SGHDT and CDR2 YYEEEE. The CDR3 loop reads CASRSTGDGAEAFF. The CDR3 region has the DNA TGTGCCAGCAGATCGACAGGGGATGGGGCTGAAGCTTTCTTT. Full variable domain (rest looked up from reference TRBV5-6 and TRBJ1-1): DAGVTQSPTHLIKTRGQQVTLRCSPKSGHDTVSWYQQALGQGPQFIFQYYEEEERQRGNFPDRFSGHQFPNYSSELNVNALLLGDSALYLCASRSTGDGAEAFFGQGTRLTVV.

This clonotype was counted a few times. DNA for the CDR3: TGTGCCAGCACCCAACCGGGACTAGCGGGGGATGAGCAGTTCTTC. Its translation is CASTQPGLAGDEQFF. The chain has TRBV21-1 and TRBJ2-1; the DNA was not used to check the table's D call, TRBD2. TRBV21-1 is an annotated pseudogene. This CDR3 is built from 15 residues.

The V call is TRBV27, the J call TRBJ2-1, with D unclear. This CDR3 is built from 14 residues. V lost 6 bases to trimming and J lost 5 bases, with 14 bases between them. Germline loops: CDR1 MNHEY, CDR2 SMNVEV (reference sequence). The CDR3: CASRVSPKDNEQFF. The CDR3, as DNA: TGTGCCAGCAGAGTTTCTCCCAAGGACAATGAGCAGTTCTTC.

Only a few counts were recorded for this clonotype. V usage is TRBV15 and J usage is TRBJ1-5, with TRBD1 as a possible D gene (5 bases). This CDR3 spans 15 amino acids. V was clipped by 4 bases and J by 7 bases, with 17 bases between them. Per germline, CDR1 LNHNV and CDR2 YYDKDF (reference sequence). The DNA of the CDR3 is TGTGCCACCAGCAAGCGCCAGGGAAGTACCCAGCCCCAGCATTTT. Translation gives CATSKRQGSTQPQHF.

Worth noting for this clonotype: One end of the junction is discordant with germline, which a read error may explain. V and J are TRBV27 and TRBJ1-5; D unclear. The CDR3 extends over 15 amino acids. Germline lookup yields CDR1 MNHEY and CDR2 SMNVEV (reference sequence). CDR3 region: CASRLRTGSIQPQHF. The CDR3 bases are TGTGCCAGCAGATTACGGACCGGGAGCATTCAGCCCCAGCATTTT.

The chain uses TRBV20-1 and TRBJ2-7; D ambiguous. Germline CDR1 is DFQATT and CDR2 is SNEGSKA (reference sequence). The V gene lost 7 bases and the J gene lost 4 bases, with 8 bases spanning the gap. CDR3 length: 10 residues. The CDR3, as DNA: TGCAGTGTCGGTACTTACGAGCAGTACTTC. This sequence encodes CSVGTYEQYF.

CDR3 protein: CSARDPGGDTYEQYF. The DNA of the CDR3 is TGCAGTGCTAGAGACCCAGGGGGCGATACCTACGAGCAGTACTTC. V and J are TRBV20-1 and TRBJ2-7; 8 nucleotides match TRBD1. V was clipped by 0 bases and J by 2 bases; unmatched bases: 6. Germline V CDR1 and CDR2: DFQATT, SNEGSKA (reference sequence). CDR3 length: 15 amino acids.

This chain joins TRBV29-1 and TRBJ1-5; no clear D gene. The germline CDR1 and CDR2 sequences are SQVTM and ANQGSEA. This CDR3 spans 13 amino acids. Trimming took off 8 bases at V and 3 bases at J, with 14 bases between the two ends. The CDR3 DNA reads as TGCAGCACCCGAGGGTCTGTCAATCAGCCCCAGCATTTT. Translated, it gives CSTRGSVNQPQHF.